These 15 T cell receptor beta chains originate from one sample sequenced in a study of T cell responses to AZD1222 COVID-19 vaccine. The method was immunoSEQ multiplex PCR; TCRdb's version includes in-frame clones alone and lacks a portion of them. The sample includes some 90,000 clones, approximately 89% of them seen just once. This specimen consisted of peripheral blood, obtained on day 0 of MenACWY control vaccination. The receptors stem from an adult in good health.

The chain recombines TRBV27 with TRBJ1-1; possibly TRBD1 for D (5 bases). V gave up 8 bases and J gave up 0 bases, with 13 bases separating them. CDR1 and CDR2 (germline): MNHEY, SMNVEV (reference sequence). This CDR3 region has 14 residues. CDR3 in DNA: TGTGCCAGCCGAAGGGGAGGCATGAACACTGAAGCTTTCTTT. It translates to CASRRGGMNTEAFF.

V is TRBV28 and J is TRBJ2-3, with no clear D. Germline V CDR1 and CDR2: MDHEN, SYDVKM. The CDR3 length is 13 residues. V lost 3 bases to trimming and J lost 0 bases, with 4 bases between them. The CDR3 nucleotides read TGTGCCAGCAGTTTTCAGAGCACAGATACGCAGTATTTT. This gives the protein CASSFQSTDTQYF.

The rearrangement joins TRBV6-1 to TRBJ1-6, with no clear D. This CDR3 is 14 amino acids long. Germline-derived CDR1 and CDR2 are MNHNS and SASEGT. V lost 0 bases, J lost 7 bases, and 7 bases lay in between. CDR3 sequence: CASSEARQNSPLHF. The CDR3, as DNA: TGTGCCAGCAGTGAAGCCCGGCAGAATTCACCCCTCCACTTT.

The chain joins TRBV6-1 to TRBJ2-7; D is perhaps TRBD2 (6 bases). Per germline, CDR1 MNHNS and CDR2 SASEGT. Trimming took 2 bases from V and 2 from J, leaving 10 bases between them. The CDR3 spans 14 residues. The CDR3 DNA is TGTGCCAGCAGTGAAAGCGGGTTCCCCTACGAGCAGTACTTC. Translated: CASSESGFPYEQYF.

This clone was counted once. The chain uses TRBV3-1 (or the pseudogene TRBV3-2) and TRBJ2-6; D gene uncertain. The CDR3 length is 14 residues. Trimming took off 2 bases at V and 1 base at J, with 3 bases between the two ends. The germline CDR1 and CDR2 sequences are LGHDT and YNNKEL (reference sequence). This CDR3 is CASSQPSGANVLTF. CDR3 nucleotide sequence: TGTGCCAGCAGCCAACCGTCTGGGGCCAACGTCCTGACTTTC.

This clone has a single count. This chain connects TRBV7-6 to TRBJ2-2; 14 nucleotides match TRBD2. CDR3 size: 18 residues. The germline gives CDR1 SGHVS, CDR2 FNYEAQ. V trimming: 4 bases; J trimming: 3 bases; junction bases outside the gene matches: 7. DNA of the CDR3: TGTGCCAGCAGCTACCGACTAGCGGGGGGGCTTGACACCGGGGAGCTGTTTTTT. Translating gives CASSYRLAGGLDTGELFF.

The J gene is TRBJ1-5, the V gene TRBV19; weak D call: TRBD1 (6 bases). The V gene's germline CDR1 is LNHDA and CDR2 SQIVND (reference sequence). Trimming removed 8 bases from V and 5 bases from J, with 19 bases in between. CDR3 length: 15 amino acids. The CDR3 loop reads CASRPPGHDYQPQHF. The CDR3 nucleotides are TGTGCCAGTCGACCTCCGGGACACGATTATCAGCCCCAGCATTTT.

Points on this clone: At one end, the junction sequence differs from germline, possibly due to a read error. The chain uses TRBV7-7 and TRBJ2-5; TRBD1 agrees at 7 bases. Germline CDR1 and CDR2: SSHAT and FNYEAQ (reference sequence). The CDR3 sequence is 15 residues long. The CDR3, as DNA: TGTGCTAGCAGCCAGACCGGGACAGATGAAGAGACCCAGTACTTC. This translates into CASSQTGTDEETQYF.

This chain links TRBV29-1 with TRBJ2-1; 9 bases fit TRBD2. This CDR3 is built from 15 residues. Trimming cost V 4 bases and J 1 base; bases outside gene matches: 5. Per the germline V gene, CDR1 is SQVTM and CDR2 is ANQGSEA. CDR3 sequence: CSVGLAGGSYNEQFF. As DNA, the CDR3 is TGCAGCGTTGGGTTGGCGGGAGGGTCCTACAATGAGCAGTTCTTC.

This clone showed up just once. The chain uses TRBV12-5 and TRBJ2-1; possibly TRBD1 or TRBD2 for D (5 bases each). Germline CDR1 and CDR2: LGHNT and FRNRAP. The germline V and J ends were trimmed by 0 bases and 10 bases, with 10 bases remaining between them. CDR3 length equals 13 residues. CDR3 loop: CASGLVGRDEQFF. The CDR3 coding sequence is TGTGCTAGTGGTTTGGTAGGCAGGGACGAGCAGTTCTTC.

The rearrangement links TRBV12-3 or TRBV12-4 to TRBJ2-7; no clear D. V lost 3 bases and J lost 3, with 6 bases in between. The CDR3 contains 12 residues. The CDR3 region is CASSFHSYEQYF. CDR3 in DNA: TGTGCCAGCAGTTTTCACAGCTACGAGCAGTACTTC.

The chain carries TRBV3-1 (or the pseudogene TRBV3-2) and TRBJ1-6; 9 bases align to TRBD1. Germline loops: CDR1 LGHDT, CDR2 YNNKEL (reference sequence). Losses at the gene ends were 7 bases for V and 7 bases for J; bases not matched to a gene: 5. The CDR3 has 14 amino acids. As DNA, the CDR3 is TGTGCCAGCACCGGACAGGGGTACAATTCACCCCTCCACTTT. This codes for CASTGQGYNSPLHF.

In this sample, this clone turned up once. The rearrangement links TRBV2 to TRBJ2-7; no clear D. This CDR3 has 11 residues. Trimming shortened V by 5 bases and J by 4 bases, and 6 bases separated the two germline ends. Germline V gene sequence: CDR1 SNHLY, CDR2 FYNNEI. CDR3 sequence reads: CASSQLYEQYF. As DNA, the CDR3 is TGTGCCAGCAGTCAACTTTACGAGCAGTACTTC.

This clone was observed a handful of times. The chain joins TRBV7-9 to TRBJ2-7; possibly TRBD1 or TRBD2 for D (5 bases each). The V end lost 3 bases, the J end lost 4 bases, and 16 bases lay between the germline ends. The germline V gene has CDR1 SEHNR and CDR2 FQNEAQ (reference sequence). CDR3 length: 15 residues. The CDR3: CASSFGPTRGYEQYF. The DNA of the CDR3 is TGTGCCAGCAGCTTCGGGCCTACTAGGGGTTACGAGCAGTACTTC.

The chain employs TRBV28 and TRBJ1-2; possible D gene TRBD1, 5 bases. This CDR3 has 16 residues. Trimming cost V 6 bases and J 4 bases, with 21 bases left between them. From germline, CDR1 is MDHEN and CDR2 SYDVKM. Here the CDR3 DNA reads TGTGCCAGCAGCCCCACGGGACCAGTCGACAGCTATGGCTACACCTTC. This encodes CASSPTGPVDSYGYTF.